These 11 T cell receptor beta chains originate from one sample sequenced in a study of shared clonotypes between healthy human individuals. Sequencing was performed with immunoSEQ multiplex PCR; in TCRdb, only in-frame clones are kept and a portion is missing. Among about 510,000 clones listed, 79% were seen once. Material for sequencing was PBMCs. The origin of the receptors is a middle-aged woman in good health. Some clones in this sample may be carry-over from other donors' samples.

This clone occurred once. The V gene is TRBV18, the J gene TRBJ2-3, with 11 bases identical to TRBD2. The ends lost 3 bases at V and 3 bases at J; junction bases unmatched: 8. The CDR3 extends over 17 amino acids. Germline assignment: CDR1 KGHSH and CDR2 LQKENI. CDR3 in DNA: TGTGCCAGCTCACCCGTGAGCCTAGCGGGAGGTACAGATACGCAGTATTTT. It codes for CASSPVSLAGGTDTQYF.

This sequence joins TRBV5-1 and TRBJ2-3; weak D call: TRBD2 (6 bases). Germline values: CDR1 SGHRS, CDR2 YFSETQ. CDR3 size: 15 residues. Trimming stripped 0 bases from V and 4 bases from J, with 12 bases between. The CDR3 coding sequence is TGCGCCAGCAGCTTGGACGGGAGTAGCCCAGATACGCAGTATTTT. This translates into CASSLDGSSPDTQYF.

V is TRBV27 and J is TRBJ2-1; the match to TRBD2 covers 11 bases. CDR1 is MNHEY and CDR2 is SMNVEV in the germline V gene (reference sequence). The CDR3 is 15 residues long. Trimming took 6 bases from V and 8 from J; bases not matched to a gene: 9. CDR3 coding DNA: TGTGCCAGCAGCAGGGGACTAGCGGCATCGCATGAGCAGTTCTTC. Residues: CASSRGLAASHEQFF.

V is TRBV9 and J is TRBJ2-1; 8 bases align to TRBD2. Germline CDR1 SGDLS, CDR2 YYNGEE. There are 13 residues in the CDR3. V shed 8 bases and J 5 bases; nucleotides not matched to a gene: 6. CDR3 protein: CASQREYNNEQFF. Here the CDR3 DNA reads TGTGCCAGTCAGCGGGAGTATAACAATGAGCAGTTCTTC.

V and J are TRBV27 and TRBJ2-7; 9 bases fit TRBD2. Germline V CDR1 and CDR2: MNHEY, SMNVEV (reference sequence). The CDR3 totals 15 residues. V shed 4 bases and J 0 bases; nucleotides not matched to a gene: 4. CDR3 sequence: CASSSQAGGSYEQYF. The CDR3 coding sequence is TGTGCCAGCAGTTCTCAAGCGGGAGGCTCCTACGAGCAGTACTTC.

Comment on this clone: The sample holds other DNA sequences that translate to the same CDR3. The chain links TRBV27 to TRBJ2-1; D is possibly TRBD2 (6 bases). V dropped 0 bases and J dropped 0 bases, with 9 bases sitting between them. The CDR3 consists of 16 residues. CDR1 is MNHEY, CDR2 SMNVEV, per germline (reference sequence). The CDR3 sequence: CASSLSSGSSYNEQFF. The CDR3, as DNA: TGTGCCAGCAGTTTATCTAGCGGCAGCTCCTACAATGAGCAGTTCTTC.

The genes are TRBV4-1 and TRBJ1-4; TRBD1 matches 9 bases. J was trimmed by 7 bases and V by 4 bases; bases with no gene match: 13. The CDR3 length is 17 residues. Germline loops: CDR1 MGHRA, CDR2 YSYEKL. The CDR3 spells CASSPGTGFSAGEKLFF. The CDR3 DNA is TGCGCCAGCAGCCCCGGGACAGGGTTTAGTGCGGGTGAAAAACTGTTTTTT.

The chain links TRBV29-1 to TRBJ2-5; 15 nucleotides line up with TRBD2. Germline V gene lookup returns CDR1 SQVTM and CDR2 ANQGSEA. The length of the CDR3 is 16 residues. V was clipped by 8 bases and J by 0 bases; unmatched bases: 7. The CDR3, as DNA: TGCAGCCTGAAGGGACTAGCGGGAGGTAACCAAGAGACCCAGTACTTC. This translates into CSLKGLAGGNQETQYF. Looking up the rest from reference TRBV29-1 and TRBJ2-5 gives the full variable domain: SAVISQKPSRDICQRGTSLTIQCQVDSQVTMMFWYRQQPGQSLTLIATANQGSEATYESGFVIDKFPISRPNLTFSTLTVSNMSPEDSSIYLCSLKGLAGGNQETQYFGPGTRLLVL.

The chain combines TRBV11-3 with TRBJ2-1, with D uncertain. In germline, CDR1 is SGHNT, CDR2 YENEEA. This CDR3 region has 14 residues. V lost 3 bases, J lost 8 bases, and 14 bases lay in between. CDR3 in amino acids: CASSLAANNDEQFF. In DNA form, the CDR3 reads TGTGCCAGCAGCTTGGCCGCTAACAATGATGAGCAGTTCTTC.

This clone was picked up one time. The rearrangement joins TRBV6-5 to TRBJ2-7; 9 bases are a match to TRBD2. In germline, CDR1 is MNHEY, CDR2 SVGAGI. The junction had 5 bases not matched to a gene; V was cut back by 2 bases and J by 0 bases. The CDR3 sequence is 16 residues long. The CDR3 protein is CASSYRRLAASYEQYF. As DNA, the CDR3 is TGTGCCAGCAGTTACAGGCGACTAGCGGCCTCCTACGAGCAGTACTTC.

The CDR3 protein is CASSPGAQSDEQFF. The DNA of the CDR3 is TGTGCCAGCAGCCCAGGGGCTCAGAGTGATGAGCAGTTCTTC. This sequence joins TRBV7-3 and TRBJ2-1, with D maybe TRBD1 (6 bases). This CDR3 region has 14 residues. Trimming removed 5 bases at V and 8 bases at J, with 16 bases between. Germline-derived CDR1 and CDR2 are SGHTA and FQGTGA.